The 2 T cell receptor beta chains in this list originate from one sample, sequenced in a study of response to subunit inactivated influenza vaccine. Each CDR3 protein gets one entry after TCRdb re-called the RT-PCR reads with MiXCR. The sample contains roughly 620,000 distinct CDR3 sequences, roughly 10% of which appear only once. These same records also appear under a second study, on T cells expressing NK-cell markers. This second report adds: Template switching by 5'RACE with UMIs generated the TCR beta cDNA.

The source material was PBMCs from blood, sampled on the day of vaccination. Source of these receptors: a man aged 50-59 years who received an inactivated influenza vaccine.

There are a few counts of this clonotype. CDR3 in amino acids: CASGRGVETQYF. The CDR3 region has the DNA TGTGCCAGTGGCCGGGGAGTGGAGACCCAGTACTTC. The chain couples TRBV12-3 or TRBV12-4 to TRBJ2-5; D perhaps matches TRBD2 (5 bases). This CDR3 has 12 residues. The V gene lost 9 bases and the J gene lost 5 bases, with 13 bases spanning the gap.

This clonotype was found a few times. CDR3 sequence reads: CSARGAGANTGELFF. CDR3 sequence (DNA): TGCAGTGCTAGGGGGGCAGGGGCCAACACCGGGGAGCTGTTTTTT. The V call is TRBV20-1, the J call TRBJ2-2; D is perhaps TRBD1 (6 bases). V shed 3 bases and J shed 2 bases, with 13 bases lying between them. Germline CDR1 and CDR2: DFQATT and SNEGSKA (reference sequence). The CDR3 is 15 residues long.